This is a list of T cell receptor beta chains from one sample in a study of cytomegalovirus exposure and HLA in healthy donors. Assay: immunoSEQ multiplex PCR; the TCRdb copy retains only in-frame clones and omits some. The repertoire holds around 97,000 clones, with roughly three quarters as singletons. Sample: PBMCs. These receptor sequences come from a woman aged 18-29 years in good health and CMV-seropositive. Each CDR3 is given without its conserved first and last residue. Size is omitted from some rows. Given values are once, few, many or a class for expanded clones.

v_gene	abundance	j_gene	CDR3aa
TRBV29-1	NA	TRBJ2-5	SVRAGVGETQY
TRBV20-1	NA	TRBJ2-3	SYTGTDTQY
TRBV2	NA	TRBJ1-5	ASSVQGPNQPQH
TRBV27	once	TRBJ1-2	ASSPSTVWSYGYT
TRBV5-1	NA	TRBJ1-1	ASSYQTQGRTEAF
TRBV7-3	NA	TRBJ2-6	ASSPSGNWANVLT
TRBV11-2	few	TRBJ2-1	ASSSSWGGNEQF
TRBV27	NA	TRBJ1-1	ASRGGTEAF
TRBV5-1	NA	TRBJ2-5	ASSQQGWETQY
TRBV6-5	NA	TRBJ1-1	ASSTAENTEAF
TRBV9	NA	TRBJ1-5	ASSVGGLSNQPQH
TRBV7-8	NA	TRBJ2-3	ASSLLNRGADTQY
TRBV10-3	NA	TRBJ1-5	AISGSDSSNQPQH
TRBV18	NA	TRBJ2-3	ASSPRQSSTDTQY
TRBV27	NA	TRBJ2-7	ASRQGPWDEQY
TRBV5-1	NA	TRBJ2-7	ASSHREGYEQY
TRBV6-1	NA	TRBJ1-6	ASRGQGWRSPLH
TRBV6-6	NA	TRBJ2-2	ASSPSRRSNTGELF
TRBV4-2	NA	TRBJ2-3	ASSRSSGLAGGPTTQY
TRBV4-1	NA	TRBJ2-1	ASSHPTQGATSGSRSYNEQF
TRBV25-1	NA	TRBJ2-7	ATSLSSYEQY
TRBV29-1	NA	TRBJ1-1	SAGDRANTEAF
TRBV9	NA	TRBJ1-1	ASSVNEGSEAF
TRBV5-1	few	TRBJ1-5	ASSGGLDGQPQH
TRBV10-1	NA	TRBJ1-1	ASSLNRVVGMNTEAF
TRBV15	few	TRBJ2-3	ATSRDPRLGDTQY
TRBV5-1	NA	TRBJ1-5	ASSLTGGRFQPQH
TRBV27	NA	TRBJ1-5	ASSLSRSENQPQH
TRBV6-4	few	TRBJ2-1	ASSRLAGNNEQF
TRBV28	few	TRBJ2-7	ASSFGASMGYEQY
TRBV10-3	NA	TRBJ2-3	AIRSHPGGSTDTQY
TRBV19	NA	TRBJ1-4	ASRRGQA
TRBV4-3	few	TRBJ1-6	ASSQLDSPLH
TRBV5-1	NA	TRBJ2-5	ASSLAGLAGGWETQY
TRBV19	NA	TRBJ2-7	ASQYGTGYEQY
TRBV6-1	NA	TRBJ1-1	ASSRTNRGQGAF
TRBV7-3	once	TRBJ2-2	ASSSVAGSNTGELF
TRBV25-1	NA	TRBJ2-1	ASSESGGGHEQF
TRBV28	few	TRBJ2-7	ASSLPLAGSYEQY
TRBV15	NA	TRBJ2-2	ATSRPGHTNTGELF
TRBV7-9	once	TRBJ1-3	ASSPNGRISGNTIY
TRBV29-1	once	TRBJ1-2	SVFQGDGGYT
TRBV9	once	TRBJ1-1	ASSLGAPNTEAF